The next 18 T cell receptor beta chains were all read from a single sample in a study of T cells in Graves' hyperthyroidism and ophthalmopathy (dated by TCRdb to the late 2010s). The library was produced with multiplex PCR. TCRdb shows the sequencer as Illumina HiSeq 2000. Amplification of TCR beta CDR3 regions was carried out from RNA transcripts. The first round of RT-PCR for the TCR CDR3 was performed with the HTBI primer set and the Qiagen OneStep RT-PCR kit. TCRdb passed the public sequencing reads through fastp at Q25 and MiXCR, retaining productive beta sequences. CDR3 protein duplicates are merged, each entry listing the most common genes and DNA. This sample is represented by roughly 660,000 distinct CDR3 sequences; approximately 15% of them were singletons. Around 15% of the sample is in the top ten clones. Sequencing used blood. The receptors were sampled from a man in his forties or fifties with Graves' hyperthyroidism.

The V call is TRBV4-3, the J call TRBJ2-7, with unresolved D. The CDR3 is 17 residues long. The V and J ends lost 0 bases and 4 bases respectively, with 19 bases between them. The germline gives CDR1 LGHNA, CDR2 YSLEER. The CDR3 here is CASSQEFAASSNYEQYF. CDR3 nucleotides: TGCGCCAGCAGCCAAGAGTTCGCCGCATCCTCCAATTACGAGCAGTACTTC.

This clonotype has a count of ten or more. This chain uses TRBV28 with TRBJ2-5; TRBD1 is a possible D gene (6 bases). The germline V and J ends were trimmed by 2 bases and 5 bases, with 15 bases remaining between them. The length of the CDR3 is 15 residues. Germline V gives CDR1 MDHEN, CDR2 SYDVKM. For the CDR3, the DNA is TGTGCCAGCAGTTTAGTGGGGGCGCGTTGGGAGACCCAGTACTTC. Encoded protein: CASSLVGARWETQYF.

This clonotype was picked up many times. The chain links TRBV28 to TRBJ2-7; 11 bases line up with TRBD1. Trimming took 3 bases from V and 2 from J; bases not matched to a gene: 6. Looked up from germline, CDR1 is MDHEN and CDR2 is SYDVKM. This CDR3 comprises 16 residues. The CDR3: CASSFTGQGVPYEQYF. The DNA for the CDR3 is TGTGCCAGCAGTTTTACGGGACAGGGGGTTCCCTACGAGCAGTACTTC.

This clonotype appeared many times. The chain uses TRBV13 and TRBJ2-7; no reliable D call. CDR1 and CDR2 from the germline V gene are PRHDT and FYEKMQ (reference sequence). Trimming shortened V by 3 bases and J by 3 bases, and 21 bases separated the two germline ends. The CDR3 consists of 17 residues. The DNA of the CDR3 is TGTGCCAGCAGCTTTTTGGCACCGGGCCAGGCGAACTACGAGCAGTACTTC. Its protein product is CASSFLAPGQANYEQYF.

Ten or more counts support this clonotype. The junction differs from germline at one of its ends, possibly a read error. V is TRBV11-2 and J is TRBJ2-6, with D possibly being TRBD2 (6 bases). CDR1 SGHAT and CDR2 FQNNGV come from the germline V gene. The CDR3 is 16 amino acids. This chain's CDR3 is CASSLEGGSGANVLTF. In nucleotides, the CDR3 is TGTGCCAGCAGCTTAGAGGGGGGATCTGGTGCCAACGTCCTGACTTTC. Full variable domain (remainder filled in from reference TRBV11-2 and TRBJ2-6): EAGVAQSPRYKIIEKRQSVAFWCNPISGHATLYWYQQILGQGPKLLIQFQNNGVVDDSQLPKDRFSAERLKGVDSTLKIQPAKLEDSAVYLCASSLEGGSGANVLTFGAGSRLTVL.

This clonotype was seen only a few times. The chain combines TRBV18 with TRBJ1-2; D is unresolved. This CDR3 is built from 17 residues. The germline V and J ends were trimmed by 4 bases and 1 base, with 19 bases remaining between them. The germline CDR1 and CDR2 sequences are KGHSH and LQKENI. CDR3 region: CASSRGGPYSLNYGYTF. CDR3 nucleotides: TGTGCCAGCTCACGAGGCGGACCGTATTCCCTTAACTATGGCTACACCTTC.

The rearrangement links TRBV4-2 to TRBJ2-1; 12 nucleotides align to TRBD2. This CDR3 has 15 amino acids. Germline CDR1 reads LGHNA; CDR2 reads YNFKEQ. V gave up 5 bases and J gave up 6 bases; unmatched junction bases: 5. The CDR3, as DNA: TGTGCCAGCAGCTGGACTAGCGGGAAAGTCAATGAGCAGTTCTTC. Its translation: CASSWTSGKVNEQFF.

The rearrangement links TRBV7-3 to TRBJ2-6, with D uncertain. This CDR3 is built from 15 residues. Trimming cost V 3 bases and J 2 bases, with 8 bases left between them. Germline CDR1 reads SGHTA; CDR2 reads FQGTGA. In DNA form, the CDR3 reads TGTGCCAGCAGCTTCTCCCATACTGGGGCCAACGTCCTGACTTTC. This encodes CASSFSHTGANVLTF.

This clonotype appeared a few times. The chain employs TRBV19 and TRBJ2-2, with a possible D match to TRBD2 (6 bases). Germline loops: CDR1 LNHDA, CDR2 SQIVND (reference sequence). V was clipped by 2 bases and J by 0 bases, with 16 bases between them. CDR3 length: 18 amino acids. The CDR3 spells CASSIIWRGTPNTGELFF. DNA for the CDR3: TGTGCCAGTAGTATAATATGGCGAGGGACTCCGAACACCGGGGAGCTGTTTTTT.

The chain combines TRBV28 with TRBJ1-1, with D possibly being TRBD1 (6 bases). V gave up 2 bases and J gave up 1 base, with 11 bases separating them. The CDR3 length is 15 residues. The germline gives CDR1 MDHEN, CDR2 SYDVKM. The CDR3 nucleotides read TGTGCCAGCAGTTTAAGACAGGAGCCGAACACTGAAGCTTTCTTT. Translation: CASSLRQEPNTEAFF.

This clonotype was detected many times. V and J are TRBV7-2 and TRBJ2-3, with TRBD2 identical over 7 bases. Germline-derived CDR1 and CDR2 are SGHTA and FQGNSA. The CDR3 has 14 amino acids. The ends lost 4 bases at V and 3 bases at J; junction bases unmatched: 4. CDR3 in DNA: TGTGCCAGCAGCTGGGGCGGGGGAACAGATACGCAGTATTTT. Its translation is CASSWGGGTDTQYF.

V gene TRBV7-3 combines with J gene TRBJ1-1; TRBD1 agrees at 9 bases. The CDR3 consists of 17 residues. Trimming took 5 bases from V and 4 from J; bases not matched to a gene: 14. The germline gives CDR1 SGHTA, CDR2 FQGTGA. The CDR3 spells CASSPPSPGQGTTEAFF. CDR3 DNA sequence: TGTGCCAGCAGCCCACCATCCCCGGGACAGGGTACCACTGAAGCTTTCTTT.

This clonotype was recorded many times. The chain uses TRBV6-2 or TRBV6-3 and TRBJ1-5, with 9 bases aligning to TRBD1. Germline CDR1 MNHEY, CDR2 SVGEGT. The CDR3 sequence is 16 residues long. J gave up 1 base and V 5 bases, and 6 bases lay outside the gene matches. CDR3 protein: CASSPQTGGSNQPQHF. For the CDR3, the DNA is TGTGCCAGCAGTCCTCAGACAGGGGGAAGCAATCAGCCCCAGCATTTT.

The chain has TRBV11-2 and TRBJ1-6; 8 positions match TRBD1. Germline CDR1 is SGHAT and CDR2 is FQNNGV. The CDR3 length is 14 residues. V was clipped by 3 bases and J by 8 bases; unmatched bases: 3. CDR3 sequence: CASSFLQGDSPLHF. The CDR3, as DNA: TGTGCCAGCAGCTTCCTACAGGGGGATTCACCCCTCCACTTT.

This clonotype appeared many times. The rearrangement joins TRBV27 to TRBJ2-1, with 11 bases lining up with TRBD2. CDR3 length equals 16 residues. The germline CDR1 and CDR2 sequences are MNHEY and SMNVEV (reference sequence). Trimming took 2 bases from V and 7 from J; bases not matched to a gene: 7. The CDR3 coding sequence is TGTGCCAGCAGTTTAACAACTAGCGGGAGCGATAATGAGCAGTTCTTC. Encoded protein: CASSLTTSGSDNEQFF.

The chain uses TRBV5-1 and TRBJ2-5, with TRBD2 identical over 10 bases. The germline gives CDR1 SGHRS, CDR2 YFSETQ. The CDR3 consists of 17 residues. V lost 1 base and J lost 5; bases outside the gene matches: 11. CDR3 in amino acids: CASSLTQREGRGETQYF. The DNA for the CDR3 is TGCGCCAGCAGCTTGACCCAGCGGGAGGGCCGCGGGGAGACCCAGTACTTC.

The genes are TRBV30 and TRBJ2-4; D unresolved. CDR3 size: 14 residues. Germline CDR1 reads GTSNPN; CDR2 reads SVGIG (reference sequence). V was trimmed by 2 bases and J by 12 bases, leaving 20 bases between them. The CDR3 region has the DNA TGTGCCTGGAGTACAACCGAGAACCCCCCACATCAGTACTTC. Its translation is CAWSTTENPPHQYF.

This clonotype was seen a few times. The CDR3 loop is CASSRTSDPTDTQYF. CDR3 nucleotides: TGTGCCAGCAGCCGGACTAGCGACCCCACAGATACGCAGTATTTT. The V and J genes are TRBV5-4 and TRBJ2-3, with 9 bases identical to TRBD2. Trimming cost V 4 bases and J 2 bases; bases outside gene matches: 5. CDR1 and CDR2 (germline): SGHNT, YYREEE (reference sequence). This CDR3 comprises 15 residues. The full variable domain, its missing parts supplied by reference TRBV5-4 and TRBJ2-3, is ETGVTQSPTHLIKTRGQQVTLRCSSQSGHNTVSWYQQALGQGPQFIFQYYREEENGRGNFPPRFSGLQFPNYSSELNVNALELDDSALYLCASSRTSDPTDTQYFGPGTRLTVL.